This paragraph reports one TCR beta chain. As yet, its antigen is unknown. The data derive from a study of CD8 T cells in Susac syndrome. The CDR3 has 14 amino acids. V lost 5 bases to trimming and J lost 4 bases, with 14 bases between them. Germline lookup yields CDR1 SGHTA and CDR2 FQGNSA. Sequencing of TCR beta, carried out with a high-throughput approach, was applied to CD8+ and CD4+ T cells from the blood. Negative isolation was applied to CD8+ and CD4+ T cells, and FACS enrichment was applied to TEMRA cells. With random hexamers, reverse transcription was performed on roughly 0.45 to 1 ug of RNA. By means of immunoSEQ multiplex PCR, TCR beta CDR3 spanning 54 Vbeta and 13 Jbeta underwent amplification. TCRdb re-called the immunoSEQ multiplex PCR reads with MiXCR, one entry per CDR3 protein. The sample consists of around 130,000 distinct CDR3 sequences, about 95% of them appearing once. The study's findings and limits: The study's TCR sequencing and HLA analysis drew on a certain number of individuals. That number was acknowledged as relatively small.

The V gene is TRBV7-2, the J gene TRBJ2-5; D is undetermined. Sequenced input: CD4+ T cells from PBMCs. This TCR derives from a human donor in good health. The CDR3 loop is CASSPFGSSETQYF. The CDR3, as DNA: TGTGCCAGCAGCCCCTTCGGGTCATCAGAGACCCAGTACTTC.